One sample yielded the 14 T cell receptor beta chains listed below, sequenced in a study of T cell responses to AZD1222 COVID-19 vaccine. Libraries were prepared by immunoSEQ multiplex PCR; TCRdb keeps only in-frame clonotypes and omits some of them. In the table there are about 190,000 clones, over 80% of which are singletons. The material sequenced was peripheral blood, taken on day 0 of MenACWY control vaccination. The receptors shown here come from an adult in good health.

The rearrangement uses TRBV3-1 (or the pseudogene TRBV3-2) and TRBJ2-5, with 7 bases that match TRBD1. Per germline, CDR1 LGHDT and CDR2 YNNKEL (reference sequence). The CDR3 is 14 amino acids. Trimming took 7 bases from V and 5 from J; bases not matched to a gene: 10. The CDR3 nucleotides are TGTGCCAGCACCCTAAGACAGGGTGAGGAGACCCAGTACTTC. It codes for CASTLRQGEETQYF.

This chain uses TRBV7-9 with TRBJ1-2, with 7 bases identical to TRBD1. The CDR3 sequence is 13 residues long. Germline V gives CDR1 SEHNR, CDR2 FQNEAQ (reference sequence). Trimming at V came to 8 bases and at J to 2 bases, leaving 5 bases not matched to a gene. The CDR3, as DNA: TGTGCCAGCGAAGGACAGGACAACTATGGCTACACCTTC. Translating gives CASEGQDNYGYTF.

The chain combines TRBV15 with TRBJ2-7; 8 nucleotides agree with TRBD2. CDR3 length equals 14 residues. With V trimmed by 6 bases and J by 0 bases, 4 bases remained unmatched. From germline, CDR1 is LNHNV and CDR2 YYDKDF (reference sequence). The CDR3 DNA sequence: TGTGCCACCAGTCCGGGGGGGGCCTCCTACGAGCAGTACTTC. Residues: CATSPGGASYEQYF.

The chain couples TRBV7-9 to TRBJ1-1; a possible D gene is TRBD1 (5 bases). Trimming stripped 1 base from V and 1 base from J, with 7 bases between. The CDR3 totals 14 residues. The germline V gene has CDR1 SEHNR and CDR2 FQNEAQ (reference sequence). CDR3: CASSLEGKNTEAFF. The CDR3 DNA reads TGTGCCAGCAGCTTAGAGGGGAAGAACACTGAAGCTTTCTTT.

This clone appeared once. The junction does not match germline at one end; this may be a read error. This sequence joins TRBV2 and TRBJ2-1, with 7 bases identical to TRBD2. The germline gives CDR1 SNHLY, CDR2 FYNNEI. The CDR3 contains 15 residues. CDR3 sequence reads: CASREVAGSYNEQFF. CDR3 DNA: TGTGCCAGCCGTGAGGTAGCGGGCTCCTACAATGAGCAGTTCTTC.

This chain uses TRBV7-3 with TRBJ2-5; TRBD1 or TRBD2 may be the D gene (6 bases each). V dropped 4 bases and J dropped 2 bases, with 14 bases sitting between them. Germline CDR1 and CDR2: SGHTA and FQGTGA. This CDR3 is 15 amino acids long. This CDR3 reads CASSSTGGGQETQYF. In DNA form, the CDR3 reads TGTGCCAGCAGCTCGACAGGAGGAGGGCAAGAGACCCAGTACTTC.

This rearrangement joins TRBV7-2 to TRBJ2-7; weak D call: TRBD1 (6 bases). The length of the CDR3 is 15 residues. Germline V gene sequence: CDR1 SGHTA, CDR2 FQGNSA. Trimming removed 2 bases at V and 4 bases at J, with 15 bases between. The chain's CDR3 is CASSLMGAEAYEQYF. The CDR3 region has the DNA TGTGCCAGCAGCTTAATGGGGGCAGAAGCGTACGAGCAGTACTTC.

This chain connects TRBV6-5 to TRBJ2-2; D could derive from TRBD1 or TRBD2 (5 bases each). CDR1 is MNHEY and CDR2 is SVGAGI in the germline V gene. CDR3 length: 13 amino acids. Between the trimmed V and J ends, which lost 2 bases and 6 bases, there was a span of 7 bases. The DNA of the CDR3 is TGTGCCAGCAGTTACGGGGGTCCCGGGGAGCTGTTTTTT. This encodes CASSYGGPGELFF.

J is TRBJ2-3 and V is TRBV30; 14 bases agree with TRBD2. CDR1 GTSNPN and CDR2 SVGIG come from the germline V gene (reference sequence). V shed 0 bases and J 3 bases; nucleotides not matched to a gene: 2. The CDR3 totals 16 residues. In DNA form, the CDR3 reads TGTGCCTGGAGTGTCGGACTAGCGGGAGGTACAGATACGCAGTATTTT. This translates into CAWSVGLAGGTDTQYF.

This clone has a single count. The gene calls are TRBV7-2 and TRBJ2-5; TRBD2 matches at 10 bases. Germline lookup yields CDR1 SGHTA and CDR2 FQGNSA. With 3 bases clipped from V and 0 bases from J, the junction kept 1 base outside the gene matches. This CDR3 spans 15 amino acids. The CDR3 sequence: CASSFGLADQETQYF. The CDR3 DNA reads as TGTGCCAGCAGCTTCGGACTAGCGGACCAAGAGACCCAGTACTTC.

V usage is TRBV4-1 and J usage is TRBJ2-5; D might be TRBD2 (5 bases). Germline lookup yields CDR1 MGHRA and CDR2 YSYEKL. This CDR3 region has 16 residues. Trimming pared 0 bases from V and 2 bases from J, leaving 13 bases between. DNA of the CDR3: TGCGCCAGCAGCCAAGATCTACCGGGGTATCAAGAGACCCAGTACTTC. Its translation: CASSQDLPGYQETQYF.

The chain links TRBV12-3 or TRBV12-4 to TRBJ2-1; D uncertain. The CDR3 runs to 13 residues. V dropped 5 bases and J dropped 10 bases, with 15 bases sitting between them. CDR3 sequence reads: CASSIPPGPEQFF. Written as DNA, the CDR3 is TGTGCCAGCAGTATACCCCCGGGCCCAGAGCAGTTCTTC.

CDR3 in amino acids: CASSTSHFSGNTIYF. The CDR3 bases are TGTGCCAGTAGTACGAGTCACTTCTCTGGAAACACCATATATTTT. The genes are TRBV19 and TRBJ1-3; D is unresolved. The CDR3 has 15 amino acids. V was trimmed by 4 bases and J by 0 bases, leaving 10 bases between them. Germline assignment: CDR1 LNHDA and CDR2 SQIVND (reference sequence).

The chain uses TRBV2 and TRBJ2-7; 8 bases fit TRBD1. This CDR3 comprises 14 residues. CDR1 and CDR2 (germline): SNHLY, FYNNEI. J was trimmed by 1 base and V by 3 bases; bases with no gene match: 2. CDR3: CASSEGTGSYEQYF. The CDR3 coding sequence is TGTGCCAGCAGTGAGGGGACAGGATCCTACGAGCAGTACTTC.